Following are 7 T cell receptor beta chains from one sample sequenced in a study of T cell repertoires in cytomegalovirus infection. One entry per CDR3 protein, called by TCRdb with MiXCR from the reads. The sample shows hundreds of thousands of distinct CDR3 sequences, around a third of them seen only once. For these TCRs, the target antigens are not known. Specimen: cultured PBMCs, collected from culture after CMV antigen stimulation. The receptors come from a human donor in good health (CMV status not recorded). Some clones in this sample may be carry-over from other donors' samples.

The chain joins TRBV7-3 to TRBJ1-1, with a tentative D call TRBD1 (6 bases). The germline V gene encodes CDR1 SGHTA and CDR2 FQGTGA. CDR3 length equals 16 residues. V was pared by 0 bases and J by 1 base, with 12 bases between. Here the CDR3 DNA reads TGTGCCAGCAGCTTAACGGGACACGGCGAGAACACTGAAGCTTTCTTT. Its protein is CASSLTGHGENTEAFF.

V usage is TRBV7-3 and J usage is TRBJ2-2; a possible D gene is TRBD1 (6 bases). CDR3 length: 16 residues. Trimming pared 5 bases from V and 4 bases from J, leaving 17 bases between. Germline loops: CDR1 SGHTA, CDR2 FQGTGA. CDR3: CASSPATGSGTGELFF. The CDR3 DNA follows: TGTGCCAGCAGCCCCGCGACAGGATCTGGCACCGGGGAGCTGTTTTTT.

This clonotype was found many times. The CDR3: CASSLELAGDGETQYF. CDR3 nucleotides: TGTGCCAGCAGCTTAGAACTAGCGGGAGATGGGGAGACCCAGTACTTC. V and J are TRBV7-2 and TRBJ2-5; 11 bases line up with TRBD2. From germline, CDR1 is SGHTA and CDR2 FQGNSA. This CDR3 spans 16 amino acids. J lost 5 bases, V lost 1 base, and 6 bases had no gene match.

This clonotype has a handful of counts. The gene calls are TRBV28 and TRBJ1-2; TRBD1 agrees at 7 bases. This CDR3 has 15 residues. Germline trimming cut 6 bases from V and 4 bases from J; bases unmatched to any gene: 11. Germline assignment: CDR1 MDHEN and CDR2 SYDVKM. This CDR3 reads CASSTVRGGVYGYTF. Written as DNA, the CDR3 is TGTGCCAGCAGCACGGTGAGAGGGGGCGTCTATGGCTACACCTTC.

This clonotype was observed at least ten times. The chain carries TRBV28 and TRBJ2-7; 9 bases map to TRBD2. The J segment lost 4 bases and the V segment lost 2 bases, leaving 9 bases of the junction unmatched. Germline-derived CDR1 and CDR2 are MDHEN and SYDVKM. The CDR3 loop spans 16 amino acids. Here the CDR3 DNA reads TGTGCCAGCAGTTTACTCGATGCGGGAGGGCCTTACGAGCAGTACTTC. It codes for CASSLLDAGGPYEQYF. The full variable domain, completed using reference TRBV28 and TRBJ2-7, is DVKVTQSSRYLVKRTGEKVFLECVQDMDHENMFWYRQDPGLGLRLIYFSYDVKMKEKGDIPEGYSVSREKKERFSLILESASTNQTSMYLCASSLLDAGGPYEQYFGPGTRLTVT.

J is TRBJ2-1 and V is TRBV24-1; TRBD2 aligns across 12 bases. The CDR3 is 16 residues long. From germline, CDR1 is KGHDR and CDR2 SFDVKD. The V and J ends lost 4 bases and 11 bases, in that order; junction bases with no gene match: 11. For the CDR3, the DNA is TGTGCCACCAGTGACCATACGCGTGGACTAGCGGGACAGCAGTTCTTC. It is translated as CATSDHTRGLAGQQFF.

The CDR3 region is CSASIANYGYTF. Here the CDR3 DNA reads TGCAGTGCTAGTATTGCTAACTATGGCTACACCTTC. The V and J genes are TRBV20-1 and TRBJ1-2; D ambiguous. Deletions cut 3 bases from V and 0 bases from J, with 5 bases between. Germline-derived CDR1 and CDR2 are DFQATT and SNEGSKA (reference sequence). The length of the CDR3 is 12 residues.